This T cell receptor beta chain was retrieved from a study of CD8 T cells in ankylosing spondylitis (dated by TCRdb to the late 2010s). A note on the overall study: T cell receptor beta repertoires were profiled in healthy donors and ankylosing spondylitis patients so that disease-linked TCR variants could be found. The full study cohort comprised about 23 ankylosing spondylitis patients and roughly 110 healthy donors. Peripheral blood was sampled, and synovial fluid was also collected from ankylosing spondylitis patients. Study-wide findings and limitations: The disease-linked clones had a CD8+ phenotype and were found at relatively low frequencies in peripheral blood. Blood from ankylosing spondylitis patients appeared to be characterized by a TCR beta motif composed of roughly 8 highly homologous amino acid variants. The disease-linked clones were reported as significantly enriched in matched synovial fluid samples from ankylosing spondylitis patients. Some TCR beta motif variants had previously been reported in synovial fluid and blood of reactive arthritis patients, which suggested common disease-initiation mechanisms.

Including cysteine and phenylalanine, the CDR3 has 16 amino acids. Solely the CDR3 DNA is kept, with 48 bases framed from the first base. For this chain, trimming is 6 bases at the V end and 6 bases at the J end, and the number of junction bases without a gene match is 13. The germline V gene supplies CDR1 SGHTA and CDR2 FQGNSA. Sequencing was carried out with an Illumina HiSeq 2500. TCR beta libraries were prepared by quantitative 5'-RACE with molecular barcodes. Per the authors' processing: Disease-linked TCR variants were identified with a new computational method built on a probabilistic model of VDJ rearrangement. In TCRdb, the public reads were trimmed at Q25 with fastp and aligned with MiXCR, with productive beta chains retained. Every distinct CDR3 protein forms one entry, paired with its most common genes and DNA. The V and J calls reflect TCRdb's pipeline rather than the authors' work. This sample gives about 140,000 distinct CDR3 sequences in total; approximately 32% of them show up just once. The top ten clonotypes cover about 5.5% of the sample.

This clonotype was seen a handful of times. Which antigen it targets is not known. The input lacks base qualities; no much larger clone sits a single base away. Synovial fluid samples were paired with blood samples taken from the same ankylosing spondylitis patients. The TCR originated in a male donor with ankylosing spondylitis. The chain links TRBV7-2 with TRBJ1-5; 8 bases in the middle match TRBD1. The sample consisted of synovial fluid, either unsorted or a sorted T cell fraction (not recorded which). The nucleotides are TGTGCCAGCAGTTGGGGCAGGGGGCTTTCGGGTCAGCCCCAGCATTTT. It specifies CASSWGRGLSGQPQHF. The reference TRBV7-2 and TRBJ1-5 proteins fill in what lies around the CDR3, so the full variable domain reads GAGVSQSPSNKVTEKGKDVELRCDPISGHTALYWYRQSLGQGLEFLIYFQGNSAPDKSGLPSDRFSAERTGGSVSTLTIQRTQQEDSAVYLCASSWGRGLSGQPQHFGDGTRLSIL.